This entry lists 22 T cell receptor beta chains sequenced from one sample in a study of blood T cell repertoires in COVID-19. The table came from immunoSEQ multiplex PCR; TCRdb's copy has only in-frame clones and leaves some out. The table lists around 120,000 clones, approximately 85% of them singletons, with 2% to 2.5% in the top ten. Sequencing was performed on peripheral blood. The receptor set was obtained from a human donor in a cohort sampled during active COVID-19.

This clone showed up just a few times. The chain joins TRBV5-1 to TRBJ2-1; D is unresolved. This CDR3 has 16 residues. Trimming removed 0 bases at V and 0 bases at J, with 10 bases between. CDR1 and CDR2 from the germline V gene are SGHRS and YFSETQ. The CDR3 region is CASSLGAKLSYNEQFF. The CDR3 bases are TGCGCCAGCAGCTTGGGGGCCAAACTCTCCTACAATGAGCAGTTCTTC.

The chain links TRBV5-4 to TRBJ2-5; 12 bases agree with TRBD1. The CDR3 extends over 15 amino acids. Germline trimming cut 5 bases from V and 2 bases from J; bases unmatched to any gene: 4. Germline CDR1 reads SGHNT; CDR2 reads YYREEE (reference sequence). The CDR3 spells CASRRDRGLQETQYF. CDR3 nucleotides: TGTGCCAGCAGAAGGGACAGGGGGCTACAAGAGACCCAGTACTTC.

The CDR3 protein is CASSRGTYTGELFF. Here the CDR3 DNA reads TGTGCCAGCAGCCGGGGGACCTACACCGGGGAGCTGTTTTTT. The gene calls are TRBV5-8 and TRBJ2-2; weak D call: TRBD2 (6 bases). V was shortened by 4 bases and J by 3 bases, with 10 bases between the two germline ends. This CDR3 comprises 14 residues. Germline lookup yields CDR1 SGHTS and CDR2 YDEGEE.

The CDR3 loop is CASSLVRGAEAFF. The CDR3 region has the DNA TGTGCCAGCAGCTTAGTCAGGGGAGCTGAAGCTTTCTTT. The chain employs TRBV11-2 and TRBJ1-1; D is perhaps TRBD1 (6 bases). Germline V lookup: CDR1 SGHAT, CDR2 FQNNGV. Trimming removed 1 base from V and 6 bases from J, with 9 bases in between. The CDR3 totals 13 residues.

This clone appeared once. This sequence joins TRBV2 and TRBJ1-5, with D maybe TRBD1 (5 bases). The CDR3 is made up of 13 amino acids. V lost 7 bases and J lost 2, with 9 bases in between. CDR1 is SNHLY, CDR2 FYNNEI, per germline. The DNA of the CDR3 is TGTGCCAGCACCTCGGGGGGCAATCAGCCCCAGCATTTT. It translates to CASTSGGNQPQHF.

In its sample, this clone was seen once. The J gene is TRBJ1-3, the V gene TRBV5-1; D uncertain. CDR3 length: 15 amino acids. V was shortened by 5 bases and J by 0 bases, with 12 bases between the two germline ends. Germline CDR1 reads SGHRS; CDR2 reads YFSETQ. In DNA, the CDR3 is TGCGCCAGCAGTTCGACGGGATACTCTGGAAACACCATATATTTT. Protein: CASSSTGYSGNTIYF. Variable domain in full (rest from reference TRBV5-1 and TRBJ1-3): KAGVTQTPRYLIKTRGQQVTLSCSPISGHRSVSWYQQTPGQGLQFLFEYFSETQRNKGNFPGRFSGRQFSNSRSEMNVSTLELGDSALYLCASSSTGYSGNTIYFGEGSWLTVV.

The rearrangement uses TRBV9 and TRBJ1-6, with 11 bases lining up with TRBD1. CDR3 length equals 14 residues. Germline assignment: CDR1 SGDLS and CDR2 YYNGEE. V gave up 7 bases and J gave up 9 bases; unmatched junction bases: 6. CDR3 coding DNA: TGTGCCAGCTCATACGGGACAGGGGGTTCACCCCTCCACTTT. Amino acids: CASSYGTGGSPLHF. Based on the CDR3 plus reference TRBV9 and TRBJ1-6, the full variable domain is DSGVTQTPKHLITATGQRVTLRCSPRSGDLSVYWYQQSLDQGLQFLIQYYNGEERAKGNILERFSAQQFPDLHSELNLSSLELGDSALYFCASSYGTGGSPLHFGNGTRLTVT.

This chain links TRBV5-1 with TRBJ2-1, with D maybe TRBD1 (5 bases). Trimming took off 0 bases at V and 4 bases at J, with 14 bases between the two ends. Germline loops: CDR1 SGHRS, CDR2 YFSETQ. The CDR3 runs to 16 residues. The CDR3 region is CASSLDRQPPYNEQFF. CDR3 DNA: TGCGCCAGCAGCTTGGATAGACAGCCACCTTACAATGAGCAGTTCTTC.

With regard to this clone: In the same sample, other DNA sequences code for this CDR3. V gene TRBV5-1 combines with J gene TRBJ2-3; no clear D. Germline V gives CDR1 SGHRS, CDR2 YFSETQ. Trimming left V 4 bases short and J 1 base short, with 7 bases between. CDR3 length: 13 residues. The CDR3 reads CASSGQGTDTQYF. In DNA form, the CDR3 reads TGCGCCAGCAGCGGCCAGGGCACAGATACGCAGTATTTT.

J is TRBJ1-1 and V is TRBV6-5; a weak D match, TRBD1 (5 bases). In germline, CDR1 is MNHEY, CDR2 SVGAGI. Trimming took off 5 bases at V and 6 bases at J, with 10 bases between the two ends. There are 12 residues in the CDR3. CDR3 nucleotides: TGTGCCAGCAGTAAGGGGTTCTCTGAAGCTTTCTTT. Residues: CASSKGFSEAFF.

V usage is TRBV4-3 and J usage is TRBJ2-3; 9 positions match TRBD2. CDR3 size: 20 residues. Germline V gene lookup returns CDR1 LGHNA and CDR2 YSLEER. V dropped 0 bases and J dropped 1; count of bases not matched to a gene: 14. CDR3 DNA: TGCGCCAGCAGCCAAGACGGATTTGGGCCCCCTAGCGGGGGCACAGATACGCAGTATTTT. The encoded protein is CASSQDGFGPPSGGTDTQYF.

This chain connects TRBV18 to TRBJ2-1; a possible D gene is TRBD1 (5 bases). V shed 3 bases and J shed 0 bases, with 9 bases lying between them. The germline V gene encodes CDR1 KGHSH and CDR2 LQKENI. CDR3 length equals 15 residues. The CDR3 DNA follows: TGTGCCAGCTCACCGCTAGGGGACTCCTACAATGAGCAGTTCTTC. This codes for CASSPLGDSYNEQFF.

The chain has TRBV2 and TRBJ2-3; D not certain. Germline CDR1 SNHLY, CDR2 FYNNEI. V lost 2 bases and J 3 bases, leaving 3 bases between the germline ends. This CDR3 comprises 12 residues. The CDR3 DNA follows: TGTGCCAGCAGTGAACGGACAGATACGCAGTATTTT. The encoded protein is CASSERTDTQYF.

The rearrangement joins TRBV10-3 to TRBJ1-6; D unresolved. Germline loops: CDR1 ENHRY, CDR2 SYGVKD. This CDR3 is built from 15 residues. V was pared by 0 bases and J by 7 bases, with 10 bases between. CDR3 coding DNA: TGTGCCATCAGTGAGTCGCAGATTCTCAATTCACCCCTCCACTTT. It encodes CAISESQILNSPLHF.

V usage is TRBV6-5 and J usage is TRBJ1-5, with D hard to call. Germline values: CDR1 MNHEY, CDR2 SVGAGI. The ends were cut back, 10 bases at V and 7 bases at J, with 14 bases in the middle. The CDR3 is 12 amino acids. The CDR3 nucleotides read TGTGCCACAACCTTGCCGGGACAGCCCCAGCATTTT. This translates into CATTLPGQPQHF.

The chain employs TRBV12-3 or TRBV12-4 and TRBJ1-2, with a weak D call TRBD1 (5 bases). The CDR3 consists of 13 residues. V was clipped by 3 bases and J by 2 bases, with 7 bases between them. The DNA for the CDR3 is TGTGCCAGCAGTTTCCGGGGGAACTATGGCTACACCTTC. It translates to CASSFRGNYGYTF.

V gene TRBV5-1 combines with J gene TRBJ2-7; the match to TRBD1 covers 8 bases. V shed 4 bases, J shed 0 bases, and the junction held 6 bases outside the gene matches. This CDR3 has 15 amino acids. The germline V gene has CDR1 SGHRS and CDR2 YFSETQ. CDR3 amino acids: CASSPLTGASYEQYF. For the CDR3, the DNA is TGCGCCAGCAGCCCCTTGACAGGGGCCTCCTACGAGCAGTACTTC.

The DNA of the CDR3 is TGTGCCAGCAGTTACCCGGACAGTCATTCACCCCTCCACTTT. Translating gives CASSYPDSHSPLHF. The chain combines TRBV6-6 with TRBJ1-6; tentatively, D is TRBD1 (6 bases). Germline CDR1 is MNHNY and CDR2 is SVGAGI (reference sequence). With 2 bases removed from V and 8 bases from J, the gap between germline ends came to 10 bases. The CDR3 extends over 14 amino acids.

The chain carries TRBV3-1 (or the pseudogene TRBV3-2) and TRBJ2-7; perhaps TRBD1 as D (5 bases). Germline V CDR1 and CDR2: LGHDT, YNNKEL (reference sequence). There are 15 residues in the CDR3. V gave up 4 bases and J gave up 3 bases, with 16 bases separating them. The CDR3 bases are TGTGCCAGCAGCCTAGGACACCAGGTCGGCTACGAGCAGTACTTC. This encodes CASSLGHQVGYEQYF.

In its sample, this clone was seen once. The chain combines TRBV7-2 with TRBJ2-7; 11 bases are a match to TRBD2. Germline loops: CDR1 SGHTA, CDR2 FQGNSA. This CDR3 spans 14 amino acids. Trimming took 3 bases from V and 3 from J; bases not matched to a gene: 1. In nucleotides, the CDR3 is TGTGCCAGCAGCTTTAGCGGGAGGGTCTACGAGCAGTACTTC. Translation: CASSFSGRVYEQYF. The variable domain in full, completed from reference TRBV7-2 and TRBJ2-7, reads GAGVSQSPSNKVTEKGKDVELRCDPISGHTALYWYRQSLGQGLEFLIYFQGNSAPDKSGLPSDRFSAERTGGSVSTLTIQRTQQEDSAVYLCASSFSGRVYEQYFGPGTRLTVT.

The rearrangement joins TRBV10-3 to TRBJ1-5, with 9 nucleotides matching TRBD1. This CDR3 is 16 amino acids long. The J segment lost 4 bases and the V segment lost 0 bases, leaving 4 bases of the junction unmatched. CDR1 ENHRY and CDR2 SYGVKD come from the germline V gene. The CDR3 reads CAISESRGQGNQPQHF. The CDR3 bases are TGTGCCATCAGTGAGTCGCGGGGACAGGGTAATCAGCCCCAGCATTTT.

The genes are TRBV5-1 and TRBJ2-5; 7 positions agree with TRBD2. This CDR3 spans 14 amino acids. V lost 0 bases, J lost 4 bases, and 3 bases stayed unmatched. Germline V gene sequence: CDR1 SGHRS, CDR2 YFSETQ. The CDR3 here is CASSLAGGGETQYF. The CDR3 DNA reads as TGCGCCAGCAGCTTGGCGGGCGGGGGAGAGACCCAGTACTTC.